This T cell receptor (beta chain) appears in the sequencing data of a study of cytomegalovirus exposure and HLA in healthy donors. Study in general: Early release data held roughly 90 million unique TCRs from HLA-typed donors. Points from the study as a whole: Later analysis demonstrated an association between a missense DCLRE1C variant and TCR beta V- and J-gene trimming. Judged likely to be a sequencing artifact was a cluster of highly shared sequence variants. HLA alleles were associated with 15,000 to 20,000 TCR beta sequences in a later analysis at 0.05 false discovery rate.

Trimming pared 2 bases from V and 4 bases from J, leaving 9 bases between. From germline, CDR1 is SGHTA and CDR2 FQGNSA. The CDR3 length is 14 residues. Both 60 Vbeta primers and 13 Jbeta primers went into the PCR. Sequenced by immunoSEQ multiplex PCR; TCRdb stores in-frame clones only, minus some. The table has 180,000 or so clones, about 9% seen once; the top ten hold less than 1.5%. With regard to this clone: The target antigen is unknown.

This clonotype originated in a woman in her thirties in good health and CMV-seropositive. The J gene is TRBJ1-5, the V gene TRBV7-2, with D possibly TRBD1 on 5 matching bases. The material sequenced was PBMCs. The CDR3 DNA reads TGTGCCAGCAGCTTACGGGGGTGGAATCAGCCCCAGCATTTT. This sequence encodes CASSLRGWNQPQHF.